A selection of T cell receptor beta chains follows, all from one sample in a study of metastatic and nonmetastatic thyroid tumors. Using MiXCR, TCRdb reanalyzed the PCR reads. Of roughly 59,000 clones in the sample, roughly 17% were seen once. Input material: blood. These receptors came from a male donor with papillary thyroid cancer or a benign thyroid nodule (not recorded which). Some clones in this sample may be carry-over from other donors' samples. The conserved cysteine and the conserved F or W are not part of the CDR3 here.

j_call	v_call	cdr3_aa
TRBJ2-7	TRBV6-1	ASSATSGSLIYEQY
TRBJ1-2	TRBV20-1	SAEDRGNYGYT
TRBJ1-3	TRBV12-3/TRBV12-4	ANRGGGSISGNTIY
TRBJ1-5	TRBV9	TSSVEGQINQPQH
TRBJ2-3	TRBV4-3	ASSQTGNTDTQY
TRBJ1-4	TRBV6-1	ASSVVSGSNEKLF
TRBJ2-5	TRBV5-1	ASSYRGAQETQY
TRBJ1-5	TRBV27	ASSYRLRNQPQH
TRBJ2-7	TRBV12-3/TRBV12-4	ASSLGAGGLYEQY
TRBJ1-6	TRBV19	ASTEQQGANSPLH
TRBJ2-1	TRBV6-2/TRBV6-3	ASSYSMVGTTYNEQF
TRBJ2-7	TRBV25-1	ASSESGGTYEQY
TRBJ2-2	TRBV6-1	ASSKSRDTGGDTGELF
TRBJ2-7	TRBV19	ASSMPSYEQY
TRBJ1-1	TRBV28	ASSHTGDLNTEAF
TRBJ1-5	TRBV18	ASSPAGQDNQPQH
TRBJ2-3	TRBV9	ASSVAGTDTQY
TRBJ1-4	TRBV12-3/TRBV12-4	ASSLASRSRKLF
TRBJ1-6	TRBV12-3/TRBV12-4	ASTARVDSPLH
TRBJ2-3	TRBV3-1	ASSQEMVDTQY
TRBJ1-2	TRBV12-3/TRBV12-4	ASSPGLIIANYGYT
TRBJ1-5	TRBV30	AWSVTSQDQPQH
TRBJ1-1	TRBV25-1	ASSDPTEMNTEAF
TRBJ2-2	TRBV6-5	ASSYEGRDTGELF
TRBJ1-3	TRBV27	ANSTGTSGNTIY
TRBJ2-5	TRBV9	ASSVGGEPETQY
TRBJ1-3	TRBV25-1	ASSPLDASSGNTIY
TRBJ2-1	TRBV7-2	ASSLVGPREQF
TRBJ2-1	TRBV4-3	ASSQAFTAYNEQF
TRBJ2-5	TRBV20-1	SASPAGIQETQY
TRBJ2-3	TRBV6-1	ASSEVTSGVDTQY
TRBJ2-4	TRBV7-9	ASSLGAGIAKNIQY
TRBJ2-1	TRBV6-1	ASSEVAGGINEQF
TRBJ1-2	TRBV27	ASSLGQGAYGYT
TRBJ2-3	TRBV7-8	ASSWKSGSTDTQY
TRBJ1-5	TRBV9	ASSGPGKSNQPQH
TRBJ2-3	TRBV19	ASRLLGGTDTQY
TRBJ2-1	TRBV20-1	SARGRTFASPFEQF
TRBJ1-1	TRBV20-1	SARGLSVTEAF
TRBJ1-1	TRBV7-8	ASSLEMASNTEAF